This T cell receptor beta chain was observed in a study of naive and memory T cell subsets. Two oligonucleotides, mixed equimolar, formed the beta constant-region primer covering TRBC1 and TRBC2. Using its own MiXCR run on the UMI-ligation and nested PCR reads, TCRdb lists one record per CDR3 protein. The repertoire holds some 150,000 distinct CDR3 sequences, about 18% seen once, with just over 0.14% in the top ten. This clonotype appeared a few times. After CD4 positive bead selection, the CD4-negative fraction gave CD8 T cells. Four subsets defined by CD45RA and CD27 were sorted after CD3, CD4, CD8 and live/dead staining. V lost 3 bases and J lost 6, with 14 bases in between. The CDR3 runs to 15 residues. Germline V gene lookup returns CDR1 MNHNS and CDR2 SASEGT.

The specimen was naive CD4+ T cells from blood. V and J are TRBV6-1 and TRBJ1-4; D not certain. The sequence was collected from a human donor in good health. This chain's CDR3 is CASSDLGSGYEKLFF. The CDR3 DNA reads as TGTGCCAGCAGTGATTTAGGATCAGGTTATGAAAAACTGTTTTTT.